This TCR beta chain was recorded in a study of CXCR3-negative and CXCR3-positive naive CD8 T cells. Each CD8+ T cell subset was flow-sorted in triplicate. Every sort contained around 310,000 cells. Cells classed as naive CD8+ T cells were CD45RO-CCR7+CD27+CD95-. 5' RACE that incorporated UMI labels was used to prepare the TRB cDNA libraries. TCRdb reprocessed the 5' RACE reads; each CDR3 protein has one entry and no DNA is given. The sample has around 90,000 distinct CDR3 sequences. Study observations and caveats: Naive subsets had comparable surface CD5; TCR strength was inferred from TRB CDR3 properties. Whereas both naive subsets had comparably high diversity, memory CD8+ cells had much lower diversity.

The CDR3 runs to 12 residues. Per the germline V gene, CDR1 is SQVTM and CDR2 is ANQGSEA. As for this clonotype: The antigen is unknown.

The material sequenced was naive CXCR3- CD8+ T cells from blood. Noted subset: CD45RO-CCR7+CD27+CD95- naive CD8+ T cells lacking CXCR3 (TNR3-). The chain carries TRBV29-1 and TRBJ2-5; TCRdb reports TRBD1, a call that lacks DNA to check it against. This clonotype was obtained from a human donor in good health. Some clones in this sample may be carry-over from other donors' samples. CDR3: CSVEAGGGTQYF. The full variable domain, completed using reference TRBV29-1 and TRBJ2-5, is SAVISQKPSRDICQRGTSLTIQCQVDSQVTMMFWYRQQPGQSLTLIATANQGSEATYESGFVIDKFPISRPNLTFSTLTVSNMSPEDSSIYLCSVEAGGGTQYFGPGTRLLVL.